The next 23 T cell receptor beta chains were all read from a single sample in a study of regulatory T cells in long-lasting Graves disease. Construction of TCR beta libraries relied on iRepertoire HTBI primers and on Arm-PCR targeting CDR3 regions. MiXCR, run by TCRdb on the multiplex PCR reads, gives a single entry per CDR3 protein. The sample shows 400,000 to 500,000 distinct CDR3 sequences, 14% to 15% of them seen only once. Described time point: newly diagnosed GD, antithyroid drugs for less than 3 months. Preparation of the TCR library used RNA extracted from PBMCs. The same sample was also used in a study of T cells in Graves' hyperthyroidism and ophthalmopathy.

Sequenced material: peripheral blood mononuclear cells (PBMCs), taken at new diagnosis, from a patient treated with antithyroid drugs. The source is a woman between 25 and 40 years old with Graves disease.

The rearrangement links TRBV11-2 to TRBJ2-1; possible D gene TRBD1, 7 bases. In germline, CDR1 is SGHAT, CDR2 FQNNGV. This CDR3 is built from 15 residues. V dropped 6 bases and J dropped 7 bases, with 19 bases sitting between them. The CDR3 reads CASRHFQGGLNEQFF. As DNA, the CDR3 is TGTGCCAGCAGGCATTTCCAGGGGGGTCTTAATGAGCAGTTCTTC.

This clonotype was recorded many times. The rearrangement uses TRBV27 and TRBJ2-7; 9 nucleotides match TRBD2. The CDR3 extends over 16 amino acids. Trimming removed 7 bases from V and 2 bases from J; junction bases left unmatched: 12. Germline CDR1 MNHEY, CDR2 SMNVEV (reference sequence). The CDR3 sequence: CASTLPAGGIPYEQYF. The CDR3 region has the DNA TGTGCCAGCACCCTGCCGGCGGGAGGGATTCCCTACGAGCAGTACTTC.

This clonotype occurred a few times. The genes are TRBV7-8 and TRBJ1-5; D ambiguous. Germline V gene lookup returns CDR1 SGHVS and CDR2 FQNEAQ. Trimming cost V 7 bases and J 2 bases, with 12 bases left between them. The CDR3 consists of 14 residues. The CDR3 sequence is CASKGSGGNQPQHF. The CDR3 DNA reads TGTGCCAGCAAAGGGTCGGGTGGCAATCAGCCCCAGCATTTT.

Ten or more counts support this clonotype. V usage is TRBV2 and J usage is TRBJ2-7, with D possibly TRBD2 on 6 matching bases. The germline V gene has CDR1 SNHLY and CDR2 FYNNEI. The CDR3 is 14 amino acids. V was trimmed by 6 bases and J by 2 bases, leaving 14 bases between them. DNA for the CDR3: TGTGCCAGCAGGGGGATTAGCGGACCCTACGAGCAGTACTTC. As protein: CASRGISGPYEQYF.

This clonotype was seen a handful of times. This chain links TRBV25-1 with TRBJ2-1, with D perhaps matching TRBD1 or TRBD2 (5 bases each). The ends were cut back, 6 bases at V and 4 bases at J, with 19 bases in the middle. This CDR3 region has 16 residues. Germline V lookup: CDR1 MGHDK, CDR2 SYGVNS. In DNA, the CDR3 is TGTGCCAGCAGGGGGGAAGGTATCGACTCTTACAATGAGCAGTTCTTC. It encodes CASRGEGIDSYNEQFF. The complete variable domain, with remaining parts taken from reference TRBV25-1 and TRBJ2-1, reads EADIYQTPRYLVIGTGKKITLECSQTMGHDKMYWYQQDPGMELHLIHYSYGVNSTEKGDLSSESTVSRIRTEHFPLTLESARPSHTSQYLCASRGEGIDSYNEQFFGPGTRLTVL.

As to this clonotype: The CDR3 ends on some other residue instead of the conserved phenylalanine or tryptophan, so this is likely a read error. V and J are TRBV11-2 and TRBJ1-1; 10 nucleotides line up with TRBD1. The CDR3 spans 17 residues. After removal of 5 bases from V and 1 base from J, the junction contained 10 bases not matched to a gene. Per germline, CDR1 SGHAT and CDR2 FQNNGV. CDR3 loop: CASSPRRQGARNTEAFL. The CDR3 nucleotides read TGTGCCAGCAGCCCCCGAAGACAGGGGGCACGGAACACTGAAGCTTTCCTT.

This clonotype was picked up many times. The chain joins TRBV11-2 to TRBJ2-7; the D is unclear. V lost 8 bases and J lost 2, with 16 bases in between. CDR1 is SGHAT and CDR2 is FQNNGV in the germline V gene. The CDR3 has 14 amino acids. CDR3 residues: CASSIGPQAYEQYF. The CDR3 region has the DNA TGTGCCAGCTCCATAGGTCCACAAGCCTACGAGCAGTACTTC. Using reference TRBV11-2 and TRBJ2-7 for the parts outside the CDR3, the full variable domain is EAGVAQSPRYKIIEKRQSVAFWCNPISGHATLYWYQQILGQGPKLLIQFQNNGVVDDSQLPKDRFSAERLKGVDSTLKIQPAKLEDSAVYLCASSIGPQAYEQYFGPGTRLTVT.

This chain joins TRBV27 and TRBJ2-7, with D perhaps TRBD1 (6 bases). The germline CDR1 and CDR2 sequences are MNHEY and SMNVEV (reference sequence). The length of the CDR3 is 14 residues. V dropped 7 bases and J dropped 6 bases, with 19 bases sitting between them. CDR3 residues: CASNQVRGRGEQYF. In nucleotides, the CDR3 is TGTGCCAGCAATCAGGTCAGGGGCCGGGGCGAGCAGTACTTC.

This clonotype was seen many times. V gene TRBV28 combines with J gene TRBJ1-1; the match to TRBD1 covers 7 bases. This CDR3 has 17 residues. Germline values: CDR1 MDHEN, CDR2 SYDVKM. Trimming at V came to 2 bases and at J to 0 bases, leaving 9 bases not matched to a gene. CDR3 region: CASSLGRGVGMNTEAFF. As DNA, the CDR3 is TGTGCCAGCAGTTTAGGCAGGGGGGTAGGTATGAACACTGAAGCTTTCTTT. The whole variable domain, filled in from reference TRBV28 and TRBJ1-1, reads DVKVTQSSRYLVKRTGEKVFLECVQDMDHENMFWYRQDPGLGLRLIYFSYDVKMKEKGDIPEGYSVSREKKERFSLILESASTNQTSMYLCASSLGRGVGMNTEAFFGQGTRLTVV.

This clonotype was seen only a few times. This chain joins TRBV4-1 and TRBJ2-2; D not resolved. Germline V CDR1 and CDR2: MGHRA, YSYEKL. With 4 bases removed from V and 11 bases from J, the gap between germline ends came to 11 bases. This CDR3 region has 12 residues. The CDR3 here is CASSRKRRELFF. Written as DNA, the CDR3 is TGCGCCAGCAGCCGCAAACGTCGTGAGCTGTTTTTT.

The chain has TRBV20-1 and TRBJ2-7; a weak D match, TRBD2 (7 bases). The length of the CDR3 is 15 residues. Germline CDR1 reads DFQATT; CDR2 reads SNEGSKA (reference sequence). V dropped 6 bases and J dropped 2 bases, with 20 bases sitting between them. CDR3 DNA sequence: TGCAGTGCGGGCCCGGAGGGGGGGGGGGCCTACGAGCAGTACTTC. It yields the protein CSAGPEGGGAYEQYF.

The V gene is TRBV7-6, the J gene TRBJ2-1; 7 nucleotides align to TRBD1. V lost 7 bases and J lost 7; bases outside the gene matches: 13. The CDR3 is 15 residues long. Per the germline V gene, CDR1 is SGHVS and CDR2 is FNYEAQ. Here the CDR3 DNA reads TGTGCCAGCAATAGAGGAGAGGGGGCCACTAATGAGCAGTTCTTC. Residues: CASNRGEGATNEQFF.

There are many counts of this clonotype. The chain employs TRBV6-1 and TRBJ2-1, with TRBD2 matching 8 bases. CDR3 length: 12 amino acids. The germline V gene has CDR1 MNHNS and CDR2 SASEGT. Trimming removed 10 bases from V and 6 bases from J; junction bases left unmatched: 5. The CDR3 sequence is CATIAGTNEQFF. The CDR3 DNA sequence: TGTGCCACCATAGCGGGGACCAATGAGCAGTTCTTC.

This clonotype was detected many times. The chain links TRBV18 to TRBJ1-1, with 8 bases lining up with TRBD1. The length of the CDR3 is 15 residues. V dropped 5 bases and J dropped 4; count of bases not matched to a gene: 9. Germline CDR1 and CDR2: KGHSH and LQKENI. In DNA, the CDR3 is TGTGCCAGCTCAAACCAACAGGGGGGTTTCACTGAAGCTTTCTTT. Residues: CASSNQQGGFTEAFF.

The V call is TRBV10-2, the J call TRBJ1-5; D might be TRBD1 (5 bases). In germline, CDR1 is WSHSY, CDR2 SAAADI. The CDR3 consists of 13 residues. Trimming pared 7 bases from V and 6 bases from J, leaving 13 bases between. The CDR3 DNA is TGCGCCAGCACCGATGGGGGGGGTCAGCCCCAGCATTTT. The encoded protein is CASTDGGGQPQHF.

The chain carries TRBV18 and TRBJ2-7, with 10 bases fitting TRBD1. There are 15 residues in the CDR3. The J segment lost 3 bases and the V segment lost 8 bases, leaving 10 bases of the junction unmatched. Germline V gives CDR1 KGHSH, CDR2 LQKENI. CDR3 bases: TGTGCCAGCACCCAAACCGGGACAGGGGACTACGAGCAGTACTTC. This codes for CASTQTGTGDYEQYF.

Turning to this clonotype: Germline is not matched at one junction end, which may reflect a read error. This chain joins TRBV12-3 or TRBV12-4 and TRBJ1-1, with D unresolved. This CDR3 has 12 amino acids. The CDR3 DNA sequence: TGTGCCAGCAGTCCCCTCGGGCCTGAGGCTTTCTTT. Protein: CASSPLGPEAFF.

There are many counts of this clonotype. Here the CDR3 DNA reads TGTGCCTGGAGCCGGGACAGTCACTATGGCTACACCTTC. Amino acid sequence: CAWSRDSHYGYTF. The chain employs TRBV30 and TRBJ1-2; 7 bases match TRBD1. The CDR3 runs 13 residues. In germline, CDR1 is GTSNPN, CDR2 SVGIG (reference sequence). With V trimmed by 3 bases and J by 3 bases, 4 bases remained unmatched.

This clonotype was seen at least ten times. J is TRBJ2-7 and V is TRBV12-3 or TRBV12-4; a weak D match, TRBD1 (6 bases). There are 15 residues in the CDR3. The V end lost 1 base, the J end lost 0 bases, and 10 bases lay between the germline ends. The CDR3 sequence is CASSLDQGSSYEQYF. The CDR3 DNA reads as TGTGCCAGCAGTTTAGACCAGGGGAGCTCCTACGAGCAGTACTTC.

This clonotype occurred many times. The rearrangement links TRBV29-1 to TRBJ2-1, with D perhaps assigned TRBD1 or TRBD2 (6 bases each). V was pared by 5 bases and J by 6 bases, with 29 bases between. The V gene's germline CDR1 is SQVTM and CDR2 ANQGSEA. CDR3 length equals 18 residues. The CDR3 here is CSVKNPSRGLDLFNEQFF. The CDR3 DNA follows: TGCAGCGTTAAGAACCCAAGCCGGGGGCTAGATTTGTTCAATGAGCAGTTCTTC.

This clonotype was counted only a few times. A read error is possible here, since a much larger clone lies one base away. CDR3: CASSLNSLSDTQHF. In DNA form, the CDR3 reads TGTGCCAGCAGCTTAAACTCCCTTTCCGATACGCAGCATTTT. The genes are TRBV11-3 and TRBJ2-3; D uncertain. The J call is in doubt because the DNA end fits TRBJ1-5 better. Germline V gene lookup returns CDR1 SGHNT and CDR2 YENEEA. The CDR3 length is 14 residues.

The chain links TRBV7-9 to TRBJ1-4; the match to TRBD1 covers 9 bases. Per the germline V gene, CDR1 is SEHNR and CDR2 is FQNEAQ (reference sequence). Trimming at V came to 1 base and at J to 4 bases, leaving 1 base not matched to a gene. The CDR3 length is 15 residues. In DNA, the CDR3 is TGTGCCAGCAGCTTAGGGGACAGGGATAATGAAAAACTGTTTTTT. This gives the protein CASSLGDRDNEKLFF. The entire variable domain, with the rest obtained from reference TRBV7-9 and TRBJ1-4, is as follows: DTGVSQNPRHKITKRGQNVTFRCDPISEHNRLYWYRQTLGQGPEFLTYFQNEAQLEKSRLLSDRFSAERPKGSFSTLEIQRTEQGDSAMYLCASSLGDRDNEKLFFGSGTQLSVL.

This clonotype was detected many times. J is TRBJ1-2 and V is TRBV6-1, with 7 nucleotides matching TRBD1. CDR3 size: 13 residues. CDR1 MNHNS and CDR2 SASEGT come from the germline V gene. The junction had 10 bases not matched to a gene; V was cut back by 7 bases and J by 8 bases. CDR3 coding DNA: TGTGCCAGCACGCGAGGGGGCTTGCGGGGCTACACCTTC. Translating it yields CASTRGGLRGYTF.